A selection of T cell receptor beta chains follows, all from one sample in a study of cytomegalovirus exposure and HLA in healthy donors. The repertoire was sequenced with immunoSEQ multiplex PCR; TCRdb's copy has only in-frame clones and lacks some. This table has about 130,000 clones, around 77% appearing once. The specimen sequenced was PBMCs. The receptors stem from a man younger than 45 in good health and CMV-seronegative. CDR3s include the opening cysteine and the closing phenylalanine or tryptophan. A D gene is named only where the DNA matches it firmly. A clone size is listed for some rows: how often the clone was seen (once, few, many), or a class if it is expanded.

D gene | J gene | V gene | clone size | CDR3 DNA | CDR3 protein
TRBD2 | TRBJ2-1 | TRBV5-1 | . | TGCGCCAGCAGCTCGGGACTAGCGGGGCCACCCTACAATGAGCAGTTCTTC | CASSSGLAGPPYNEQFF
TRBD1 | TRBJ2-1 | TRBV10-3 | . | TGTGCCATCAGCGGGACAGGGGGCCAGAATGAGCAGTTCTTC | CAISGTGGQNEQFF
TRBD1 | TRBJ1-2 | TRBV19 | . | TGTGCCAGTAGTTGGGGGACAGGGGGATTGGATGGCTACACCTTC | CASSWGTGGLDGYTF
TRBD2 | TRBJ2-3 | TRBV19 | few | TGTGCCAGTAGTAAGCGGGATACAGATACGCAGTATTTT | CASSKRDTDTQYF
. | TRBJ2-2 | TRBV7-9 | . | TGTGCCAGCAGCTTAAGGGGCCCCGCGAACACCGGGGAGCTGTTTTTT | CASSLRGPANTGELFF
. | TRBJ2-3 | TRBV27 | few | TGTGCCAGCAGAATTAATTTTGGACGTCGGACTAGCACAGATACGCAGTATTTT | CASRINFGRRTSTDTQYF
TRBD1 | TRBJ2-6 | TRBV7-8 | . | TGTGCCAGCAGCTACCGCCGCGGGACAGGGGCTGGGGCCAACGTCCTGACTTTC | CASSYRRGTGAGANVLTF
. | TRBJ2-7 | TRBV15 | . | TGTGCCACTGGCGGGACGGCGAGCTCCTACGAGCAGTACTTC | CATGGTASSYEQYF
TRBD1 | TRBJ1-2 | TRBV25-1 | . | TGTGCCAGCAGTGAAGGACAGGCCTCGAGGGGCTACACCTTC | CASSEGQASRGYTF
TRBD2 | TRBJ2-7 | TRBV9 | . | TGTGCCAGCAGCGTGGGGGGACTAGCGGGAGACGAGCAGTACTTC | CASSVGGLAGDEQYF
. | TRBJ1-1 | TRBV29-1 | . | TGCAGCGTTGCGGGACATCTGAACACTGAAGCTTTCTTT | CSVAGHLNTEAFF
. | TRBJ2-3 | TRBV28 | . | TGTGCCAGCAGTTCCCCCGGGAAGAGCGGCACAGATACGCAGTATTTT | CASSSPGKSGTDTQYF
. | TRBJ2-1 | TRBV11-2 | few | TGTGCCAGCAGCCCCTTTCAGGGGGGTATTGAGCAGTTCTTC | CASSPFQGGIEQFF
. | TRBJ2-1 | TRBV5-6 | . | TGTGCCAGCACCGCCAACCAGATCGAGGGCTACAATGAGCAGTTCTTC | CASTANQIEGYNEQFF
TRBD1 | TRBJ2-7 | TRBV4-1 | . | TGCGCCAGCAGCCAAGTTGGGACAGGGGAGTACGAGCAGTACTTC | CASSQVGTGEYEQYF
. | TRBJ2-1 | TRBV5-1 | . | TGCGCCAGCAGTTTAGGTCCCACCCCCGGGGACAATGAGCAGTTCTTC | CASSLGPTPGDNEQFF
. | TRBJ2-7 | TRBV7-8 | few | TGTGCCAGCAGCTTGGAGCACTACGAGCAGTACTTC | CASSLEHYEQYF
TRBD2 | TRBJ2-1 | TRBV15 | . | TGTGCCACCAGCACACTAGCGGGAACCGGCAATGAGCAGTTCTTC | CATSTLAGTGNEQFF
. | TRBJ1-2 | TRBV11-2 | . | TGTGCCAGCAGCTTAGCTGTCTATGGCTACACCTTC | CASSLAVYGYTF
. | TRBJ1-5 | TRBV7-3 | . | TGTGCCAGCAGCTTAGGGGGACACCATCAGCCCCAGCATTTT | CASSLGGHHQPQHF
TRBD2 | TRBJ2-1 | TRBV28 | . | TGTGCCAGCAGTCGTCCGGGGCTAGCGGGAGACAATGAGCAGTTCTTC | CASSRPGLAGDNEQFF